The clone carrying this TCR beta chain was found a few times. Its target is not known. PBMC libraries mostly used 450 to 600 ng of input genomic DNA, with six replicates per sample. This table comes from immunoSEQ multiplex PCR, and its TCRdb copy is limited to in-frame clones, with some not included. The sample lists 6,000 to 9,000 clones; roughly three fifths were seen once. Time point here: after neoadjuvant nivolumab, at surgical resection. These newly diagnosed stage II-IVA oral cavity squamous cell carcinoma patients had no prior systemic or radiation treatment. V shed 3 bases, J shed 7 bases, and the junction held 4 bases outside the gene matches. Germline V CDR1 and CDR2: MNHEY, SMNVEV (reference sequence). This CDR3 has 15 residues. The sample belongs to a study of neoadjuvant anti-PD-1 for oral cavity cancer. Whole-study findings and limits: Higher pretreatment Treg/Th17 ratios tracked higher pretreatment blood clonality. After neoadjuvant nivolumab, PBMC T cell clonality was significantly higher in non-responders than responders.

The sample was PBMCs, taken after nivolumab (anti-PD-1) treatment. This TCR derives from a person between 40 and 85 years old with oral cavity squamous cell carcinoma. The chain couples TRBV27 to TRBJ1-4, with 11 positions matching TRBD1. The CDR3 spells CASSFPGQGGEKLFF. The CDR3, as DNA: TGTGCCAGCAGTTTCCCGGGACAGGGGGGTGAAAAACTGTTTTTT.